The 17 T cell receptor beta chains in this list originate from one sample, sequenced in a study of blood T cells in healthy people across ages. Through a sample-barcoded 5' primer and a J-beta primer mix, a second PCR was run for roughly 6 to 11 cycles. TCRdb re-analysed the 5' RACE reads in MiXCR, keeping a single row per CDR3 protein. The sample includes fewer than 750,000 distinct CDR3 sequences, around 48% of them seen just once. The sample taken for sequencing was blood. These receptors were obtained from a man older than 75 in good health.

The genes are TRBV5-1 and TRBJ2-5, with a tentative D call TRBD2 (6 bases). V dropped 3 bases and J dropped 3 bases, with 18 bases sitting between them. From germline, CDR1 is SGHRS and CDR2 YFSETQ. This CDR3 is 16 amino acids long. CDR3 amino acids: CASSYSGLTTEETQYF. As DNA, the CDR3 is TGCGCCAGCAGCTATTCGGGACTGACTACAGAAGAGACCCAGTACTTC.

Only one count was recorded for this clonotype. A much larger clone lies one base from this, so it may be a read error. This chain joins TRBV4-3 and TRBJ2-1; D not resolved. The germline V gene encodes CDR1 LGHNA and CDR2 YSLEER. CDR3 length: 17 residues. The CDR3 sequence is CASSQRGAANSYNEQIF. The CDR3 DNA follows: TGCGCCAGCAGCCAAAGAGGCGCTGCCAACTCCTACAATGAGCAGATCTTC.

The CDR3 nucleotides read TGCGCCAGCAGCTTGTACGGTGACTCTGAAGCTTTCTTT. Translation: CASSLYGDSEAFF. The chain couples TRBV5-1 to TRBJ1-1, with D unresolved. V lost 1 base and J 6 bases, leaving 10 bases between the germline ends. CDR1 is SGHRS, CDR2 YFSETQ, per germline. The length of the CDR3 is 13 residues.

This clonotype showed up just a few times. This chain connects TRBV2 to TRBJ2-1; D is uncertain. V was trimmed by 6 bases and J by 3 bases, leaving 15 bases between them. There are 15 residues in the CDR3. CDR1 and CDR2 (germline): SNHLY, FYNNEI. The CDR3 region has the DNA TGTGCCAGCAGGGGTGGACCATCCTACTACAATGAGCAGTTCTTC. Amino acids: CASRGGPSYYNEQFF.

The chain links TRBV5-4 to TRBJ2-1; D tentatively fits TRBD1 or TRBD2 (5 bases each). Germline V gene sequence: CDR1 SGHNT, CDR2 YYREEE (reference sequence). The CDR3 totals 16 residues. The germline V and J ends were trimmed by 0 bases and 4 bases, with 14 bases remaining between them. The CDR3 region is CASSLEGLGVYNEQFF. DNA of the CDR3: TGTGCCAGCAGCTTGGAGGGGTTGGGAGTTTACAATGAGCAGTTCTTC.

At least ten counts were recorded for this clonotype. This chain uses TRBV9 with TRBJ2-3; 12 nucleotides match TRBD2. CDR3 length equals 18 residues. V shed 2 bases and J 8 bases; nucleotides not matched to a gene: 15. Germline CDR1 SGDLS, CDR2 YYNGEE. The CDR3 nucleotides read TGTGCCAGCAGCGTTGACCCCCCCCTAGCGGGGGGGTTTGGTACGCAGTATTTT. Translated, it gives CASSVDPPLAGGFGTQYF.

A few counts support this clonotype. The V gene is TRBV29-1, the J gene TRBJ2-1, with D perhaps matching TRBD2 (6 bases). CDR3 size: 14 residues. Per the germline V gene, CDR1 is SQVTM and CDR2 is ANQGSEA. The V end was cut by 3 bases, the J end by 1 base, with 10 bases between. In nucleotides, the CDR3 is TGCAGCGTTGATGGGAGGCGGTCCTACAATGAGCAGTTCTTC. Its translation: CSVDGRRSYNEQFF.

This clonotype was seen only a few times. The chain joins TRBV20-1 to TRBJ2-2; a weak D match, TRBD2 (6 bases). V was trimmed by 0 bases and J by 1 base, leaving 6 bases between them. The CDR3 totals 14 residues. CDR1 is DFQATT, CDR2 SNEGSKA, per germline (reference sequence). DNA for the CDR3: TGCAGTGCTAGAGAGCGGGGGAACACCGGGGAGCTGTTTTTT. It is translated as CSARERGNTGELFF.

For the CDR3, the DNA is TGTGCCACCGCGGCGCAATATGGCTACACCTTC. It is translated as CATAAQYGYTF. This sequence joins TRBV2 and TRBJ1-2, with D unresolved. Trimming stripped 10 bases from V and 5 bases from J, with 11 bases between. The CDR3 is 11 residues long. The germline gives CDR1 SNHLY, CDR2 FYNNEI.

The CDR3 DNA is TGTGCCAGCAGCTCAGGGTCGGGGCTACAATACGAGCAGTACTTC. Translation: CASSSGSGLQYEQYF. The chain employs TRBV7-2 and TRBJ2-7; either TRBD1 or TRBD2 may fit D (5 bases each). The CDR3 contains 15 residues. V gave up 4 bases and J gave up 4 bases, with 17 bases separating them. CDR1 and CDR2 (germline): SGHTA, FQGNSA.

The rearrangement links TRBV2 to TRBJ2-4; TRBD2 aligns across 13 bases. The DNA matches TRBJ2-5 better at its end, which makes the J call doubtful. This CDR3 contains 17 residues. From germline, CDR1 is SNHLY and CDR2 FYNNEI. CDR3 bases: TGTGCCAGCAGTGGCGTTACTAGCGGGGGGGCCCAAGAGACCCAGTACTTC. It encodes CASSGVTSGGAQETQYF.

V and J are TRBV3-1 and TRBJ2-5; D is ambiguous. Germline V lookup: CDR1 LGHDT, CDR2 YNNKEL (reference sequence). This CDR3 has 13 amino acids. The V end lost 4 bases, the J end lost 2 bases, and 8 bases lay between the germline ends. The CDR3 loop reads CASSLYSQETQYF. For the CDR3, the DNA is TGTGCCAGCAGCCTATACAGTCAAGAGACCCAGTACTTC.

This clonotype appeared a few times. The chain employs TRBV7-2 and TRBJ2-7, with 7 bases that match TRBD1. In germline, CDR1 is SGHTA, CDR2 FQGNSA. Losses at the gene ends were 4 bases for V and 2 bases for J; bases not matched to a gene: 8. The CDR3 contains 15 residues. The CDR3 loop reads CASSSPRDRAYEQYF. Here the CDR3 DNA reads TGTGCCAGCAGCTCACCCCGGGACAGAGCCTACGAGCAGTACTTC. The full variable domain, rest sourced from reference TRBV7-2 and TRBJ2-7, is GAGVSQSPSNKVTEKGKDVELRCDPISGHTALYWYRQSLGQGLEFLIYFQGNSAPDKSGLPSDRFSAERTGGSVSTLTIQRTQQEDSAVYLCASSSPRDRAYEQYFGPGTRLTVT.

The chain combines TRBV9 with TRBJ2-3, with TRBD2 as a possible D gene (6 bases). Trimming removed 2 bases at V and 6 bases at J, with 10 bases between. CDR1 is SGDLS and CDR2 is YYNGEE in the germline V gene. This CDR3 contains 13 residues. CDR3 region: CASSVTSIDTQYF. The DNA of the CDR3 is TGTGCCAGCAGCGTCACTAGCATCGATACGCAGTATTTT.

This clonotype was found a few times. The J gene is TRBJ1-5, the V gene TRBV6-1; 7 positions match TRBD1. V shed 5 bases, J shed 4 bases, and the junction held 11 bases outside the gene matches. The CDR3 runs 16 residues. The V gene's germline CDR1 is MNHNS and CDR2 SASEGT. DNA of the CDR3: TGTGCCAGCAGTCGGAGCGCGACAGGGCCAAATCAGCCCCAGCATTTT. This gives the protein CASSRSATGPNQPQHF.

The rearrangement links TRBV20-1 to TRBJ2-1; TRBD2 aligns across 11 bases. Germline lookup yields CDR1 DFQATT and CDR2 SNEGSKA (reference sequence). The CDR3 sequence is 16 residues long. Germline trimming cut 0 bases from V and 5 bases from J; bases unmatched to any gene: 6. This CDR3 reads CSARDRLAGKHNEQFF. The CDR3 DNA is TGCAGTGCTAGAGATCGACTAGCGGGGAAACACAATGAGCAGTTCTTC.

The rearrangement joins TRBV12-3 or TRBV12-4 to TRBJ2-5; 10 bases are shared with TRBD1. This CDR3 is 14 amino acids long. The J segment lost 10 bases and the V segment lost 4 bases, leaving 9 bases of the junction unmatched. CDR3 sequence: CASSSTGQGKVQYF. CDR3 bases: TGTGCCAGCAGTTCGACGGGACAGGGGAAGGTCCAGTACTTC.